This T cell receptor (beta chain) appears in the sequencing data of a study of blood T cells in healthy people across ages. A sample-barcoded 5' primer and a J-beta primer mix were used in a second PCR of roughly 7 to 11 cycles. Each of the cDNA molecules was tagged by a template-switch adaptor with 12 random nucleotides. TCRdb re-called the 5' RACE reads through MiXCR, storing one row per CDR3 protein. This sample has about 1.5 million distinct CDR3 sequences; approximately 38% occur once, and the top ten carry 7% to 9%. The sample holds a few counts of this clonotype. What it binds is unknown. Study-wide results and limits: Among long-lived donors, naive CD4+ cells were more numerous and diversity higher than in aged donors. PBMCs went unsorted, and a conclusive naive versus antigen-experienced comparison was therefore prevented.

Total RNA extraction produced at least 5.5 micrograms (per sample) for the study. The origin of this receptor is a woman in her late teens or twenties in good health. Sequenced input: blood.

This CDR3 is CASTTQGGGYTF. CDR3 sequence (DNA): TGTGCCAGCACAACACAGGGGGGAGGCTACACCTTC. V is TRBV6-5 and J is TRBJ1-2; TRBD1 aligns across 8 bases. Germline V gives CDR1 MNHEY, CDR2 SVGAGI. The CDR3 length is 12 residues. With 7 bases clipped from V and 8 bases from J, the junction kept 6 bases outside the gene matches.